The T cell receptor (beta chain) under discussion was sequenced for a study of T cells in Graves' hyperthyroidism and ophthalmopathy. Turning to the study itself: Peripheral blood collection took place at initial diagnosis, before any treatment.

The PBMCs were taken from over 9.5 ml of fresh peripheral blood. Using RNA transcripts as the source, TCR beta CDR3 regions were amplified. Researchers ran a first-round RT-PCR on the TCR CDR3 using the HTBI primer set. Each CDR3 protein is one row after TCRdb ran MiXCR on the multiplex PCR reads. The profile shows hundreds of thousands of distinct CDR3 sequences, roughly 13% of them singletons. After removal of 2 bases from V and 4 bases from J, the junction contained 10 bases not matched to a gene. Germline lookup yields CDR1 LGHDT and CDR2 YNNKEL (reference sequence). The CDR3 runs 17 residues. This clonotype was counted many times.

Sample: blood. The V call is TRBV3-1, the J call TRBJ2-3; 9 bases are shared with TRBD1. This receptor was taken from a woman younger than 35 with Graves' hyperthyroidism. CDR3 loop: CASSQHQGQGTPDTQYF. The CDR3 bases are TGTGCCAGCAGCCAACACCAGGGACAGGGTACGCCAGATACGCAGTATTTT.